This T cell receptor (beta chain) is drawn from a study of T cells in Graves' hyperthyroidism and ophthalmopathy. About the research overall: Initial diagnosis, before any treatment, was when peripheral blood was collected. General observations from the study: Blood shared most expanded thyroid clonotypes above 0.001.

From RNA transcripts, TCR beta CDR3 regions were amplified. Primed by the HTBI set, a first-round RT-PCR was run on the TCR CDR3. TCRdb re-derived calls from the multiplex PCR reads in MiXCR, one entry per CDR3 protein. The sample consists of 370,000 or so distinct CDR3 sequences, around a quarter of them appearing once. There are a few counts of this clonotype. Its antigen is unknown. This TCR was sampled from a man aged 45-65 years with Graves' hyperthyroidism. Sample: blood.

CDR3 residues: CASSLQGTSSGANVLTF. CDR3 in DNA: TGTGCCAGCAGTCTACAGGGGACTAGCTCTGGGGCCAACGTCCTGACTTTC. The chain carries TRBV6-5 and TRBJ2-6; D might be TRBD2 (8 bases). The CDR3 contains 17 residues. Per germline, CDR1 MNHEY and CDR2 SVGAGI. V gave up 5 bases and J gave up 0 bases, with 14 bases separating them.